This T cell receptor (beta chain) comes out of a study of vaccination effects on CD4 cells after COVID-19 (dated by TCRdb to between 2021 and 2024). Some background on the complete study: Each participant received two doses of an mRNA SARS-CoV-2 vaccine, either BNT162b2 or mRNA-1273. The Oncomine TCR Beta short-read assay on an Illumina iSeq 100 was used to sequence cultures from other donors in the study. The full study included 10 COVID-19 convalescent patients and several SARS-CoV-2-naive healthy vaccine recipients. SARS-CoV-2 spike-specific CD4+ TCR repertoires were compared before and after mRNA vaccination in COVID-19 convalescent patients and in infection-naive vaccine recipients. General findings and caveats noted by the study authors: At late post-vaccination timepoints, both infection-induced and vaccine-induced clones showed marked clonal contraction, consistent with waning T cell responses. In healthy vaccine recipients, vaccine-induced clones were almost all SARS-CoV-2 mono-reactive, with only 1 of 255 being cross-reactive with common cold coronaviruses. The study was limited by a small number of convalescent patients, and early post-infection timepoints were lacking.

Libraries were constructed by the immunoSEQ multiplex PCR assay. DNA from the CD4+ T cells that had been cultured and isolated underwent TCR beta CDR3 sequencing. In the authors' own workflow: Non-productive TCR sequences were removed, reads were trimmed to the CDR3 region, and CDR3s of at least 7 amino acids were retained. The MANAFEST web app was used to identify antigen-specific clonotypes by comparing expansion in peptide wells with expansion in reference cultures. To count as positive, a clone had to show expansion at FDR<0.05 compared with the reference and with all other wells, an odds ratio above 5, and a frequency above 0.1% in two replicate wells. Cross-reactive clonotypes were defined as significantly expanded in SARS-CoV-2 spike wells and in at least one common cold coronavirus spike condition. Using the stringdist R package, CDR3 similarity was measured by Levenshtein distance, and unrooted trees were constructed with ape in R 3.6.1. As stored in TCRdb, this immuneACCESS dataset retains in-frame rearrangements with V and J assigned. A fraction of the clones does not appear; measured against another copy, unresolved V genes explain less than half of the discrepancy, and the remainder lacks a known reason. That table is the source of V, J and clone size, and D and trimming were worked out from the DNA. Recorded for this sample are roughly 25,000 clones; roughly two thirds of them occurred a single time. The top ten clonotypes cover around 5.4% of the sample.

As to this clone: Its antigen remains undetermined. No quality values exist for individual bases; no much larger clone is one base distant.

In the ViraFEST assay, PBMC were stimulated with viral peptide pools, and TCR sequencing was then used to find antigen-specific CD4+ T cell clonotypes based on their expansion. After more than nine days of culture, CD4+ T cells were isolated with the EasySep CD4+ T cell isolation kit. Healthy vaccine recipients had no prior SARS-CoV-2 infection, confirmed by negative nucleocapsid antibodies before and after vaccination. Roughly 2 million PBMC per well were cultured in IMDM with around 5.3% human AB serum, roughly 11 IU/ml IL-2 and gentamicin, plus 10 ug/ml peptides. On days 3 and 7, half of the culture medium was replaced with fresh IL-2-containing medium. Unless noted otherwise, every peptide stimulation condition was grown in triplicate wells. PBMC were separated from whole blood using Ficoll-Paque Plus gradient centrifugation and were then either cryopreserved at -140C or used fresh. The spike proteins of SARS-CoV-2 and of the common cold coronaviruses HCoV-NL63, HCoV-OC43 and HCoV-229E were spanned by overlapping peptide pools. The QIAamp micro DNA kit was used to extract genomic DNA from the cultured CD4+ T cells.

The specimen was CD4+ T cells from PBMCs cultured with SARS-CoV-2 spike peptides, collected before COVID-19 vaccination. Sample cell subset or site, as interpreted from the label and publication: SARS-CoV-2 spike overlapping peptide pool stimulation. This clonotype was sampled from a human donor who received a COVID-19 vaccine.

The base sequence is TGTGCCAGTAGTCGTGGGACAGGAGTCTCCTATAATTCACCCCTCCACTTT. It translates to CASSRGTGVSYNSPLHF. In this chain, TRBV19 is recombined with TRBJ1-6, and 8 junctional nucleotides match TRBD1. Based on the germline V gene (reference sequence), the CDR1 and CDR2 sequences are LNHDA and SQIVND. The CDR3 contains 17 residues, cysteine and phenylalanine counted. CDR3 DNA is the only sequence kept; it has 51 bases, read in frame from the first base. V has 5 bases trimmed and J has 0 bases trimmed; junction bases matching no gene number 6. When the CDR3 is completed using the reference TRBV19 and TRBJ1-6 genes on either side, the full variable domain is DGGITQSPKYLFRKEGQNVTLSCEQNLNHDAMYWYRQDPGQGLRLIYYSQIVNDFQKGDIAEGYSVSREKKESFPLTVTSAQKNPTAFYLCASSRGTGVSYNSPLHFGNGTRLTVT.